Each of the 27 T cell receptor beta chains below was sequenced from the same sample in a study of cytomegalovirus exposure and HLA in healthy donors. The PCR ran on 60 Vbeta and 13 Jbeta primers. Assay used: immunoSEQ multiplex PCR; TCRdb lists only in-frame clones, some missing. Its clone listing holds 220,000 or so clones. The specimen was PBMCs. The receptors originated from a girl aged 2 to 9 in good health and CMV-seropositive.

V and J are TRBV10-1 and TRBJ2-1; 11 bases map to TRBD2. V dropped 8 bases and J dropped 5; count of bases not matched to a gene: 5. From germline, CDR1 is WNHNN and CDR2 SYGVQD (reference sequence). The CDR3 is 14 amino acids. The CDR3 region is CASALLAGDNEQFF. DNA for the CDR3: TGCGCCAGCGCCTTACTAGCGGGAGACAATGAGCAGTTCTTC.

CDR3 in amino acids: CASTSDRGNTGELFF. In DNA, the CDR3 is TGTGCCAGCACCTCGGACAGGGGAAACACCGGGGAGCTGTTTTTT. The rearrangement joins TRBV28 to TRBJ2-2; 9 nucleotides line up with TRBD1. The CDR3 runs 15 residues. The junction had 5 bases not matched to a gene; V was cut back by 7 bases and J by 2 bases. Germline CDR1 and CDR2: MDHEN and SYDVKM.

This chain joins TRBV20-1 and TRBJ1-1; D not certain. CDR3 length: 10 residues. The V end lost 1 base, the J end lost 7 bases, and 4 bases lay between the germline ends. Germline CDR1 is DFQATT and CDR2 is SNEGSKA (reference sequence). The CDR3 DNA follows: TGCAGTGCTAGAGCGGGTGAAGCTTTCTTT. The encoded protein is CSARAGEAFF.

The rearrangement uses TRBV29-1 and TRBJ2-1; either TRBD1 or TRBD2 may supply D (6 bases each). Germline CDR1 reads SQVTM; CDR2 reads ANQGSEA. The CDR3 length is 14 residues. Trimming pared 8 bases from V and 0 bases from J, leaving 14 bases between. CDR3 coding DNA: TGCAGCTTTGGGGGCGGGAACTCCTACAATGAGCAGTTCTTC. Protein sequence: CSFGGGNSYNEQFF.

The J gene is TRBJ1-1, the V gene TRBV29-1, with 10 bases lining up with TRBD1. The CDR3 totals 13 residues. Germline V gene data show CDR1 as SQVTM and CDR2 as ANQGSEA. Losses at the gene ends were 5 bases for V and 7 bases for J; bases not matched to a gene: 7. The CDR3 loop is CSVPGTGAGEAFF. The DNA for the CDR3 is TGCAGCGTTCCAGGGACAGGGGCTGGTGAAGCTTTCTTT.

The gene calls are TRBV5-6 and TRBJ1-2; D perhaps matches TRBD1 (6 bases). The germline V gene encodes CDR1 SGHDT and CDR2 YYEEEE. There are 18 residues in the CDR3. V lost 4 bases to trimming and J lost 14 bases, with 36 bases between them. This CDR3 reads CASSANPGGLRLSSQGTF. The DNA of the CDR3 is TGTGCCAGCAGCGCAAACCCAGGTGGGCTAAGGCTCTCGAGTCAGGGGACCTTC.

The genes are TRBV5-1 and TRBJ2-7, with TRBD2 as a possible D gene (6 bases). This CDR3 contains 12 residues. Between the trimmed V and J ends, which lost 1 base and 7 bases, there was a span of 9 bases. Germline CDR1 and CDR2: SGHRS and YFSETQ. The CDR3 DNA sequence: TGCGCCAGCAGCTTGACGGCGGGGGAGCAGTACTTC. It specifies CASSLTAGEQYF.

The rearrangement joins TRBV6-5 to TRBJ1-5; D gene uncertain. V dropped 6 bases and J dropped 3 bases, with 12 bases sitting between them. There are 14 residues in the CDR3. CDR1 MNHEY and CDR2 SVGAGI come from the germline V gene. CDR3 protein: CASRPRRVNQPQHF. As DNA, the CDR3 is TGTGCCAGCAGACCCCGACGGGTCAATCAGCCCCAGCATTTT.

The chain uses TRBV7-6 and TRBJ2-7; weak D call: TRBD2 (6 bases). The CDR3 extends over 16 amino acids. With 4 bases removed from V and 1 base from J, the gap between germline ends came to 17 bases. Germline V CDR1 and CDR2: SGHVS, FNYEAQ. Written as DNA, the CDR3 is TGTGCCAGCAGCTCTTCTAAACCGGGACTGTCCTACGAGCAGTACTTC. Residues: CASSSSKPGLSYEQYF. Full variable domain (remainder filled in from reference TRBV7-6 and TRBJ2-7): GAGVSQSPRYKVTKRGQDVALRCDPISGHVSLYWYRQALGQGPEFLTYFNYEAQQDKSGLPNDRFSAERPEGSISTLTIQRTEQRDSAMYRCASSSSKPGLSYEQYFGPGTRLTVT.

J is TRBJ2-7 and V is TRBV2; 12 nucleotides align to TRBD2. Germline trimming cut 6 bases from V and 3 bases from J; bases unmatched to any gene: 21. Per the germline V gene, CDR1 is SNHLY and CDR2 is FYNNEI. The CDR3 has 20 amino acids. The CDR3 DNA follows: TGTGCCAGCAGAGGCGAGGGACTAGCGGGCTCCTACGGTGGGGGCTACGAGCAGTACTTC. This sequence encodes CASRGEGLAGSYGGGYEQYF. The complete variable domain, with remaining parts taken from reference TRBV2 and TRBJ2-7, reads EPEVTQTPSHQVTQMGQEVILRCVPISNHLYFYWYRQILGQKVEFLVSFYNNEISEKSEIFDDQFSVERPDGSNFTLKIRSTKLEDSAMYFCASRGEGLAGSYGGGYEQYFGPGTRLTVT.

The rearrangement joins TRBV11-2 to TRBJ2-1, with 8 nucleotides matching TRBD2. CDR1 SGHAT and CDR2 FQNNGV come from the germline V gene. The CDR3 has 16 amino acids. J lost 7 bases, V lost 1 base, and 9 bases had no gene match. The CDR3 DNA reads TGTGCCAGCAGCTTAGGTCGTGCCGGGAGGGGTAATGAGCAGTTCTTC. This sequence encodes CASSLGRAGRGNEQFF.

This chain joins TRBV19 and TRBJ1-4; D is uncertain. V gave up 7 bases and J gave up 4 bases, with 13 bases separating them. The CDR3 length is 14 residues. The germline V gene has CDR1 LNHDA and CDR2 SQIVND (reference sequence). In DNA, the CDR3 is TGTGCCAGTACCGTACAGATTAATAATGAAAAACTGTTTTTT. This sequence encodes CASTVQINNEKLFF. Looking up the rest from reference TRBV19 and TRBJ1-4 gives the full variable domain: DGGITQSPKYLFRKEGQNVTLSCEQNLNHDAMYWYRQDPGQGLRLIYYSQIVNDFQKGDIAEGYSVSREKKESFPLTVTSAQKNPTAFYLCASTVQINNEKLFFGSGTQLSVL.

The chain links TRBV30 to TRBJ2-5; D ambiguous. Gene TRBJ2-7 matches the end of the DNA better, so the J call may be wrong. The CDR3 consists of 12 residues. Germline CDR1 GTSNPN, CDR2 SVGIG (reference sequence). The DNA for the CDR3 is TGTGCCTGGAGCGGCTTGGGCTACGAGCAGTACTTC. As protein: CAWSGLGYEQYF.

This chain connects TRBV1 to TRBJ2-3; TRBD2 is the table's D call and was not checked against the DNA. TRBV1 represents a pseudogene. This CDR3 is 19 amino acids long. The CDR3 loop is CTSSQHRTSGIFGTDTQYF. Written as DNA, the CDR3 is TGCACCAGCAGCCAACATCGGACTAGCGGGATTTTCGGCACAGATACGCAGTATTTT.

The chain combines TRBV5-1 with TRBJ1-2; TRBD1 might be the D (6 bases). This CDR3 is built from 14 residues. V shed 3 bases and J shed 1 base, with 10 bases lying between them. The germline gives CDR1 SGHRS, CDR2 YFSETQ. The CDR3 loop reads CASSSTGVNYGYTF. The CDR3 region has the DNA TGCGCCAGCAGCTCGACAGGAGTTAACTATGGCTACACCTTC.

V gene TRBV6-5 combines with J gene TRBJ1-5; 10 nucleotides line up with TRBD1. J was trimmed by 2 bases and V by 6 bases; bases with no gene match: 4. The CDR3 runs to 15 residues. Germline V gives CDR1 MNHEY, CDR2 SVGAGI. The CDR3 reads CASRSTGGGNQPQHF. The CDR3 region has the DNA TGTGCCAGCAGATCGACAGGGGGCGGCAATCAGCCCCAGCATTTT.

The V call is TRBV10-3, the J call TRBJ2-5, with 8 bases lining up with TRBD1. This CDR3 is 13 amino acids long. Trimming removed 4 bases from V and 3 bases from J; junction bases left unmatched: 1. Germline values: CDR1 ENHRY, CDR2 SYGVKD. The chain's CDR3 is CAISGTGKETQYF. The CDR3, as DNA: TGTGCCATCAGTGGGACAGGGAAAGAGACCCAGTACTTC.

V gene TRBV28 combines with J gene TRBJ2-1, with 10 bases lining up with TRBD2. J was trimmed by 2 bases and V by 5 bases; bases with no gene match: 3. Germline CDR1 and CDR2: MDHEN and SYDVKM. The CDR3 covers 15 residues. Written as DNA, the CDR3 is TGTGCCAGCAGTCCCCTAGCGGGAGCCTACAATGAGCAGTTCTTC. Translating it yields CASSPLAGAYNEQFF. Full variable domain (missing parts from reference TRBV28 and TRBJ2-1): DVKVTQSSRYLVKRTGEKVFLECVQDMDHENMFWYRQDPGLGLRLIYFSYDVKMKEKGDIPEGYSVSREKKERFSLILESASTNQTSMYLCASSPLAGAYNEQFFGPGTRLTVL.

The V and J genes are TRBV9 and TRBJ2-7; a weak D match, TRBD2 (6 bases). The CDR3 runs to 16 residues. The germline V gene encodes CDR1 SGDLS and CDR2 YYNGEE. The V gene lost 4 bases and the J gene lost 2 bases, with 19 bases spanning the gap. CDR3 loop: CASSLGWGDVAYEQYF. The CDR3 DNA reads as TGTGCCAGCAGCCTAGGGTGGGGGGACGTCGCCTACGAGCAGTACTTC. Together with reference TRBV9 and TRBJ2-7, the CDR3 gives the full variable domain: DSGVTQTPKHLITATGQRVTLRCSPRSGDLSVYWYQQSLDQGLQFLIQYYNGEERAKGNILERFSAQQFPDLHSELNLSSLELGDSALYFCASSLGWGDVAYEQYFGPGTRLTVT.

This chain joins TRBV21-1 and TRBJ1-4; the listed D gene, TRBD1, was not tested against the DNA. TRBV21-1 is classified as a pseudogene. This CDR3 is built from 13 residues. The CDR3 DNA reads TGTGCCAGCAGCACGAGGGGGAATGAAAAACTGTTTTTT. As protein: CASSTRGNEKLFF.

The V and J genes are TRBV27 and TRBJ2-1; TRBD2 matches at 7 bases. The CDR3 runs 14 residues. Unmatched junction bases numbered 6, after V lost 2 bases and J lost 8 bases. Per germline, CDR1 MNHEY and CDR2 SMNVEV (reference sequence). The CDR3 coding sequence is TGTGCCAGCAGTTTAGAGGGAGGGCCCGATGAGCAGTTCTTC. Its protein product is CASSLEGGPDEQFF.

The chain combines TRBV25-1 with TRBJ2-7, with D possibly matching TRBD2 (6 bases). In germline, CDR1 is MGHDK, CDR2 SYGVNS. Trimming removed 4 bases at V and 4 bases at J, with 8 bases between. The CDR3 sequence is 12 residues long. The CDR3 protein is CASSGGTYEQYF. The CDR3 region has the DNA TGTGCCAGCAGTGGTGGGACTTACGAGCAGTACTTC.

Notes on this clone: The sample holds other DNA sequences that translate to the same CDR3. The V call is TRBV5-1, the J call TRBJ2-7, with 11 bases matching TRBD2. The CDR3 loop spans 14 amino acids. The germline V gene has CDR1 SGHRS and CDR2 YFSETQ. After removal of 4 bases from V and 5 bases from J, the junction contained 5 bases not matched to a gene. CDR3 coding DNA: TGCGCCAGCAGCCCTGGGACTAGCGGAAACGAGCAGTACTTC. It codes for CASSPGTSGNEQYF. Full variable domain (rest looked up from reference TRBV5-1 and TRBJ2-7): KAGVTQTPRYLIKTRGQQVTLSCSPISGHRSVSWYQQTPGQGLQFLFEYFSETQRNKGNFPGRFSGRQFSNSRSEMNVSTLELGDSALYLCASSPGTSGNEQYFGPGTRLTVT.

This sequence joins TRBV28 and TRBJ2-5; D is possibly TRBD1 (6 bases). CDR3 length: 16 residues. The germline V and J ends were trimmed by 6 bases and 2 bases, with 19 bases remaining between them. From germline, CDR1 is MDHEN and CDR2 SYDVKM. CDR3 sequence: CASSPLGQGIQETQYF. The CDR3 region has the DNA TGTGCCAGCAGCCCCCTCGGGCAGGGGATACAAGAGACCCAGTACTTC.

The rearrangement uses TRBV29-1 and TRBJ2-7; D may be TRBD1 (6 bases). This CDR3 comprises 14 residues. Trimming removed 4 bases at V and 4 bases at J, with 17 bases between. Germline V gives CDR1 SQVTM, CDR2 ANQGSEA. CDR3 region: CSVAVGQGLYEQYF. For the CDR3, the DNA is TGCAGCGTTGCGGTCGGTCAGGGGTTGTACGAGCAGTACTTC.

CDR3 DNA sequence: TGCGCCAGCAGCCAAGATTCGGCTTTAGCGGGATCGGCCGCGGGAGGGTCGGATACGCAGTATTTT. The encoded protein is CASSQDSALAGSAAGGSDTQYF. The chain recombines TRBV4-1 with TRBJ2-3; the match to TRBD2 covers 9 bases. V lost 0 bases, J lost 6 bases, and 25 bases stayed unmatched. From germline, CDR1 is MGHRA and CDR2 YSYEKL. The CDR3 contains 22 residues.

This sequence joins TRBV27 and TRBJ2-7, with 7 bases matching TRBD1. Germline V gene sequence: CDR1 MNHEY, CDR2 SMNVEV (reference sequence). The CDR3 is 18 amino acids. V dropped 4 bases and J dropped 3; count of bases not matched to a gene: 18. CDR3 region: CASSSQAPGTETIYEQYF. The CDR3 DNA reads as TGTGCCAGCAGTTCACAAGCTCCCGGGACAGAAACCATCTACGAGCAGTACTTC.